One and the same sample provided the 18 T cell receptor beta chains below, sequenced in a study of blood T cell repertoires in COVID-19. Repertoires were generated with immunoSEQ multiplex PCR, while TCRdb's copy carries only in-frame clones and drops some. Of under 250,000 clones listed, over 80% are singletons. Sequences were obtained from peripheral blood. These receptors all stem from a man aged 35-49 years with acute or convalescent COVID-19.

The chain links TRBV24-1 to TRBJ1-5; D not certain. Deletions cut 5 bases from V and 1 base from J, with 11 bases between. CDR3 length: 15 residues. Germline V gene lookup returns CDR1 KGHDR and CDR2 SFDVKD. CDR3 bases: TGTGCCACCAGTGTGAAGGGAGGAAGCAATCAGCCCCAGCATTTT. Translation gives CATSVKGGSNQPQHF.

The chain couples TRBV27 to TRBJ1-2, with D possibly TRBD1 on 5 matching bases. Germline CDR1 and CDR2: MNHEY and SMNVEV (reference sequence). V was shortened by 6 bases and J by 3 bases, with 11 bases between the two germline ends. The CDR3 is 13 amino acids. The CDR3 here is CASSSQGDYGYTF. The CDR3, as DNA: TGTGCCAGCAGCTCGCAGGGCGACTATGGCTACACCTTC.

The gene calls are TRBV5-1 and TRBJ1-2; 7 bases are shared with TRBD1. Germline V gene lookup returns CDR1 SGHRS and CDR2 YFSETQ. The V gene end was trimmed by 4 bases and the J gene end by 1 base; junction bases not matched to a gene: 4. The CDR3 has 14 residues. CDR3 coding DNA: TGCGCCAGCAGCCGGGGACAGCTTAACTATGGCTACACCTTC. The encoded protein is CASSRGQLNYGYTF.

In its sample, this clone was seen a few times. The V gene is TRBV7-2, the J gene TRBJ1-4; D perhaps matches TRBD1 (6 bases). CDR1 SGHTA and CDR2 FQGNSA come from the germline V gene. This CDR3 contains 13 residues. V was pared by 5 bases and J by 8 bases, with 12 bases between. CDR3 bases: TGTGCCAGCAGCCAGGGACAACGGGAAAAACTGTTTTTT. Its translation is CASSQGQREKLFF.

The genes are TRBV29-1 and TRBJ1-1; 7 bases line up with TRBD1. CDR3 size: 13 residues. V trimming: 3 bases; J trimming: 3 bases; junction bases outside the gene matches: 4. The germline V gene encodes CDR1 SQVTM and CDR2 ANQGSEA. For the CDR3, the DNA is TGCAGCGTTGAGACTGACAGGGACACTGAAGCTTTCTTT. It translates to CSVETDRDTEAFF. Drawing the rest from reference TRBV29-1 and TRBJ1-1, the complete variable domain is SAVISQKPSRDICQRGTSLTIQCQVDSQVTMMFWYRQQPGQSLTLIATANQGSEATYESGFVIDKFPISRPNLTFSTLTVSNMSPEDSSIYLCSVETDRDTEAFFGQGTRLTVV.

This chain connects TRBV3-1 (or the pseudogene TRBV3-2) to TRBJ2-1; 8 positions agree with TRBD2. After removal of 1 base from V and 5 bases from J, the junction contained 4 bases not matched to a gene. The CDR3 loop spans 15 amino acids. Germline V gene sequence: CDR1 LGHDT, CDR2 YNNKEL (reference sequence). The CDR3 protein is CASSQGASGHNEQFF. The CDR3 coding sequence is TGTGCCAGCAGCCAAGGGGCTAGCGGGCACAATGAGCAGTTCTTC.

The chain has TRBV12-3 or TRBV12-4 and TRBJ2-1, with 10 bases that match TRBD2. This CDR3 has 13 residues. Unmatched junction bases numbered 8, after V lost 6 bases and J lost 12 bases. The CDR3 DNA follows: TGTGCCAGCAGGTTGAGCGGGAGGGGAGGGCAGTTCTTC. Residues: CASRLSGRGGQFF.

The V call is TRBV25-1, the J call TRBJ1-1; D might be TRBD1 (6 bases). The V end lost 3 bases, the J end lost 1 base, and 12 bases lay between the germline ends. CDR1 and CDR2 (germline): MGHDK, SYGVNS. This CDR3 is 15 amino acids long. The CDR3 DNA follows: TGTGCCAGCAGTGATTCGGGCAGGGGGAACACTGAAGCTTTCTTT. It specifies CASSDSGRGNTEAFF.

This clone was counted a single time. V and J are TRBV3-1 (or the pseudogene TRBV3-2) and TRBJ1-5; D remains unclear. V was clipped by 4 bases and J by 9 bases, with 10 bases between them. This CDR3 has 12 residues. Germline CDR1 reads LGHDT; CDR2 reads YNNKEL (reference sequence). The CDR3 sequence is CASSPGGLPQHF. The CDR3 region has the DNA TGTGCCAGCAGCCCCGGCGGGCTGCCCCAGCATTTT.

V is TRBV21-1 and J is TRBJ2-7; TRBD2, the table's D call, lacks a check against the DNA. TRBV21-1 is shown as a pseudogene. The CDR3 sequence is 16 residues long. CDR3 sequence reads: CASSFHRGSDPYEQYF. CDR3 DNA sequence: TGTGCCAGCAGCTTCCACAGAGGTAGCGACCCCTACGAGCAGTACTTC.

V and J are TRBV10-2 and TRBJ1-1; 7 nucleotides align to TRBD1. V shed 3 bases and J 2 bases; nucleotides not matched to a gene: 6. The CDR3 covers 15 residues. Germline lookup yields CDR1 WSHSY and CDR2 SAAADI. The chain's CDR3 is CASSDPYRGNTEAFF. The CDR3 nucleotides are TGCGCCAGCAGTGACCCATACAGGGGTAACACTGAAGCTTTCTTT.

This chain uses TRBV2 with TRBJ2-2, with a possible D match to TRBD1 (5 bases). Trimming pared 2 bases from V and 1 base from J, leaving 5 bases between. The CDR3 is 14 residues long. Germline V gene lookup returns CDR1 SNHLY and CDR2 FYNNEI. The CDR3 is CASSEQGNTGELFF. CDR3 bases: TGTGCCAGCAGTGAACAGGGGAACACCGGGGAGCTGTTTTTT.

As regards this clone: At one boundary the junction diverges from the germline segment, which might be a read error. V usage is TRBV7-3 and J usage is TRBJ2-3; no reliable D call. From germline, CDR1 is SGHTA and CDR2 FQGTGA. The length of the CDR3 is 15 residues. CDR3 loop: CVSSPSIIGTDTQYF. CDR3 DNA sequence: TGTGTCAGCAGCCCTAGTATCATCGGCACAGATACGCAGTATTTT.

The V gene is TRBV30, the J gene TRBJ1-1, with D possibly matching TRBD1 (6 bases). V was pared by 2 bases and J by 6 bases, with 13 bases between. The CDR3 spans 13 residues. CDR1 and CDR2 from the germline V gene are GTSNPN and SVGIG (reference sequence). This CDR3 is CAWSPGQYPEAFF. As DNA, the CDR3 is TGTGCCTGGAGTCCAGGACAGTATCCTGAAGCTTTCTTT. The entire variable domain, with the rest obtained from reference TRBV30 and TRBJ1-1, is as follows: SQTIHQWPATLVQPVGSPLSLECTVEGTSNPNLYWYRQAAGRGLQLLFYSVGIGQISSEVPQNLSASRPQDRQFILSSKKLLLSDSGFYLCAWSPGQYPEAFFGQGTRLTVV.

The chain is built from TRBV19 and TRBJ2-3, with D tentatively TRBD1 (6 bases). Trimming left V 3 bases short and J 6 bases short, with 13 bases between. The V gene's germline CDR1 is LNHDA and CDR2 SQIVND (reference sequence). The CDR3 is 14 residues long. CDR3 in amino acids: CASSITNQGDTQYF. CDR3 DNA sequence: TGTGCCAGTAGTATCACCAACCAGGGGGATACGCAGTATTTT.

The CDR3 loop reads CASIHNRAGYGYTF. CDR3 DNA sequence: TGTGCCAGTATACACAACAGGGCCGGCTATGGCTACACCTTC. The genes are TRBV19 and TRBJ1-2; maybe TRBD1 (6 bases). This CDR3 comprises 14 residues. In germline, CDR1 is LNHDA, CDR2 SQIVND (reference sequence). V lost 7 bases to trimming and J lost 4 bases, with 16 bases between them.

This clone was picked up a small number of times. The genes are TRBV5-1 and TRBJ2-7; TRBD1 matches at 8 bases. V was pared by 4 bases and J by 0 bases, with 6 bases of the junction left unmatched. Germline-derived CDR1 and CDR2 are SGHRS and YFSETQ. This CDR3 has 15 amino acids. The CDR3 sequence is CASSTGQAISYEQYF. The CDR3, as DNA: TGCGCCAGCAGCACGGGACAGGCAATCTCCTACGAGCAGTACTTC.

The gene calls are TRBV28 and TRBJ1-4; D not resolved. Germline V gene sequence: CDR1 MDHEN, CDR2 SYDVKM. The CDR3 is 12 amino acids. Trimming left V 6 bases short and J 7 bases short, with 9 bases between. CDR3 DNA sequence: TGTGCCAGCAGGTCCCGGGGTGAAAAACTGTTTTTT. This gives the protein CASRSRGEKLFF.